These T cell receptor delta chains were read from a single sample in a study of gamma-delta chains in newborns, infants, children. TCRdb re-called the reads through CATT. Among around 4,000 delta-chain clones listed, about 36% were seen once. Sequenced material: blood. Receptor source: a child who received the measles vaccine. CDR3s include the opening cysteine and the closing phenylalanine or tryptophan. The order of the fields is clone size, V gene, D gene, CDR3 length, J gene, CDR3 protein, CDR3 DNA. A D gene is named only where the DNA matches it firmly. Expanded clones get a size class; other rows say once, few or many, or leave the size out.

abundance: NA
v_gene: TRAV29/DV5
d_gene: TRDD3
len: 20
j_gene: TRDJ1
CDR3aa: CAARSFPHTGGFEPTDKLIF
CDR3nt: TGTGCAGCAAGGAGTTTCCCACATACTGGGGGATTTGAACCAACCGATAAACTCATCTTT

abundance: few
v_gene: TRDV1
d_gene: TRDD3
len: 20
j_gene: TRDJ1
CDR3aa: CALGEPSFLWGIRDTDKLIF
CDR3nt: TGTGCTCTTGGGGAACCGTCCTTCCTCTGGGGGATACGGGACACCGATAAACTCATCTTT

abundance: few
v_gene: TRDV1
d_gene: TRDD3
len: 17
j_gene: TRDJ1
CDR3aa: CALGELWDTMEADKLIF
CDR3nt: TGTGCTCTTGGGGAACTATGGGATACGATGGAGGCCGATAAACTCATCTTT

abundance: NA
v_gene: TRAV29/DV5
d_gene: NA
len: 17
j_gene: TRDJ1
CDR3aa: CAASGGVPVGDTDKLIF
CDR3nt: TGTGCAGCAAGCGGAGGGGTTCCTGTAGGGGATACCGATAAACTCATCTTT

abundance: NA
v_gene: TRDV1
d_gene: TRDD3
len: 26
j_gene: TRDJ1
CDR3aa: CALGEPSWGKASTGGYAEGSADKLIF
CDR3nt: TGTGCTCTTGGGGAACCGTCGTGGGGTAAGGCGTCAACTGGGGGATACGCTGAGGGCTCCGCCGATAAACTCATCTTT

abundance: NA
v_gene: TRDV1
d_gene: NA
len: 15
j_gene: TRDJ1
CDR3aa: CALGGGPRGTDKLIF
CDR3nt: TGTGCTCTTGGCGGGGGGCCCAGAGGGACCGATAAACTCATCTTT

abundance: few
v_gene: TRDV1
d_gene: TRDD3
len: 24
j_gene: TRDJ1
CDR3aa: CALGELSPPFLLGDTREYTDKLIF
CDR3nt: TGTGCTCTTGGGGAACTATCCCCCCCCTTCCTACTGGGGGATACCCGGGAGTACACCGATAAACTCATCTTT

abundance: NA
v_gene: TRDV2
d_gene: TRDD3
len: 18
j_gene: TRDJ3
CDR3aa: CACDTMGDSSWDTRQMFF
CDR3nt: TGTGCCTGTGACACGATGGGGGATAGCTCCTGGGACACCCGACAGATGTTTTTC

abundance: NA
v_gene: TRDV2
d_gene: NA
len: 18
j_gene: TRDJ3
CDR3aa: CACDRTGLRGWDTRQMFF
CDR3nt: TGTGCCTGTGACCGTACTGGGCTCCGGGGATGGGACACCCGACAGATGTTTTTC

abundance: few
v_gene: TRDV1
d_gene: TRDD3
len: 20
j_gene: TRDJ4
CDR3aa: CALGELPALRGGYSARPLIF
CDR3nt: TGTGCTCTTGGGGAACTGCCCGCTCTACGAGGGGGATACTCCGCCAGACCCCTGATCTTT

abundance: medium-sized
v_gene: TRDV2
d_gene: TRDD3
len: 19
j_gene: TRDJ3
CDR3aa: CACDTTGGWSSWDTRQMFF
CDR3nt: TGTGCCTGTGACACAACTGGGGGATGGAGCTCCTGGGACACCCGACAGATGTTTTTC

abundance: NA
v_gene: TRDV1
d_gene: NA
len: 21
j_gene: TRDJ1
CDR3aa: CALGELRFTLLDPPNTDKLIF
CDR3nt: TGTGCTCTTGGGGAGCTACGATTCACCTTACTGGACCCACCTAACACCGATAAACTCATCTTT

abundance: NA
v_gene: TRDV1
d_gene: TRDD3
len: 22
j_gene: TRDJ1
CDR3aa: CALVLPGGSSSPTGGLTDKLIF
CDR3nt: TGTGCTCTTGTTCTCCCGGGTGGCTCGAGTTCTCCTACTGGGGGCCTTACCGATAAACTCATCTTT

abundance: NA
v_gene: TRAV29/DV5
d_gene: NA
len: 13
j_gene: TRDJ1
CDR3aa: CAATGPGTESLIF
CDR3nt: TGTGCAGCCACCGGCCCGGGGACCGAGTCTCTCATCTTT

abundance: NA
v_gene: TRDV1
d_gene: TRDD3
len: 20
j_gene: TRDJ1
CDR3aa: CALGEPSLPLYWGTTDKLIF
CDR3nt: TGTGCTCTTGGGGAACCGAGTCTCCCACTGTACTGGGGGACGACAGATAAACTCATCTTT

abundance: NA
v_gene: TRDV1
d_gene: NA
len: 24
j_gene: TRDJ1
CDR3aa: CALGEPPPSPPADLRLAVLTKLIF
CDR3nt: TGTGCTCTTGGGGAACCCCCCCCTTCGCCGCCGGCGGATCTCCGACTTGCCGTACTGACTAAACTCATCTTT

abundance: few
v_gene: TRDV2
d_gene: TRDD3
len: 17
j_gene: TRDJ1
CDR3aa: CACDTLTGGSPSDKLIF
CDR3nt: TGTGCCTGTGACACCCTTACTGGGGGATCCCCGAGCGATAAACTCATCTTT

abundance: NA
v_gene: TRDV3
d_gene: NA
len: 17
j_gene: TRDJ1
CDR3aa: CALDDTRTGRVTDKLIF
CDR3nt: TGTGCCTTAGATGATACAAGAACTGGAAGGGTAACCGATAAACTCATCTTT

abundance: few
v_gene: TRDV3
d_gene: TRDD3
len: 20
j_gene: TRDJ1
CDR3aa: CAFPLFLGLGDTRHSDKLIF
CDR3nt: TGTGCCTTCCCCCTGTTCTTGGGACTGGGGGATACGCGTCATTCCGATAAACTCATCTTT

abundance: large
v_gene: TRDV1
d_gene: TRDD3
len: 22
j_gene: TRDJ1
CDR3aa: CALGESPGGYFWAYDYTDKLIF
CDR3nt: TGTGCTCTTGGGGAATCCCCTGGGGGATACTTTTGGGCGTACGATTACACCGATAAACTCATCTTT

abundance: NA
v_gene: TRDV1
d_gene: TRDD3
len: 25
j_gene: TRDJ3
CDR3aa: CAFGERGTLHWGMLQSSWDTRQMFF
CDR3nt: TGTGCTTTTGGGGAAAGGGGCACCCTACACTGGGGGATGCTTCAAAGCTCCTGGGACACCCGACAGATGTTTTTC

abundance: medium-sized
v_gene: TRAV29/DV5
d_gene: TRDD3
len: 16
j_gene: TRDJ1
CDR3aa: CAASHPPWGPTDKLIF
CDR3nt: TGTGCAGCAAGCCATCCTCCCTGGGGGCCCACCGATAAACTCATCTTT

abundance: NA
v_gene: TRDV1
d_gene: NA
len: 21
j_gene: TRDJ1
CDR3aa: CALGEFPRSLRGPGWTDKLIF
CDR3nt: TGTGCTCTTGGGGAATTCCCCCGTTCCCTTAGGGGTCCAGGATGGACCGATAAACTCATCTTT

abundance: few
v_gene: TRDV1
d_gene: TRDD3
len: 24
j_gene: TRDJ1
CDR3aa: CALGERDLTSPHLVLGDILERLIF
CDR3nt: TGTGCTCTTGGGGAACGGGACCTCACTTCCCCTCACCTTGTACTGGGGGATATTCTAGAGCGGCTCATCTTT

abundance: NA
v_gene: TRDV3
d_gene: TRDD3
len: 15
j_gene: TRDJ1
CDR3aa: CAFHPRDGGRIKLIF
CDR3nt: TGTGCCTTTCATCCCCGGGATGGGGGACGCATCAAACTCATCTTT

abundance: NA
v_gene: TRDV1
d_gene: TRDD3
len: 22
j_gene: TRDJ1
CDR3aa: CALGEPLSVLGGTRIAMDKLIF
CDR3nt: TGTGCTCTTGGGGAACCCCTTTCCGTACTGGGGGGTACGCGTATCGCGATGGATAAACTCATCTTT

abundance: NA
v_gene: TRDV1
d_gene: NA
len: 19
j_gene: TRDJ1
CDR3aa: CALGEAYLEVGAYTDKLIF
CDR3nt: TGTGCTCTTGGGGAAGCCTACCTTGAGGTGGGGGCTTACACCGATAAACTCATCTTT

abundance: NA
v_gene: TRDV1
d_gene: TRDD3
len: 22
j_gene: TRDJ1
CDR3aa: CALGERGLIWGTGGTNTDKLIF
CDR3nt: TGTGCTCTTGGGGAACGAGGGTTGATTTGGGGTACTGGGGGAACAAATACCGATAAACTCATCTTT

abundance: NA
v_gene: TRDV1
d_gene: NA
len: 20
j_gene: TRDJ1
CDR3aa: CALGVFLPSYGGGYLDKPIF
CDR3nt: TGTGCTCTTGGGGTTTTTCTACCTTCCTACGGCGGGGGATACTTAGATAAACCCATCTTT

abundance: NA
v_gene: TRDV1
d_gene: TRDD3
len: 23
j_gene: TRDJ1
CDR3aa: CALGEQSSLPTVSTGGYATKLIF
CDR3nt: TGTGCTCTTGGGGAGCAATCCAGCCTTCCTACCGTCTCTACTGGGGGATACGCGACTAAACTCATCTTT

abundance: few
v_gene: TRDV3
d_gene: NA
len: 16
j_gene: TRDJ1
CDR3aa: CASKYFFAVLGDKLIF
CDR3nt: TGTGCCTCTAAATACTTCTTCGCCGTACTGGGAGATAAACTCATCTTT

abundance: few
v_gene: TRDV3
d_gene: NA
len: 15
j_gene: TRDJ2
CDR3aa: CAFNGLFPITAQLFF
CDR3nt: TGTGCCTTTAATGGACTCTTCCCAATCACAGCACAACTCTTCTTT